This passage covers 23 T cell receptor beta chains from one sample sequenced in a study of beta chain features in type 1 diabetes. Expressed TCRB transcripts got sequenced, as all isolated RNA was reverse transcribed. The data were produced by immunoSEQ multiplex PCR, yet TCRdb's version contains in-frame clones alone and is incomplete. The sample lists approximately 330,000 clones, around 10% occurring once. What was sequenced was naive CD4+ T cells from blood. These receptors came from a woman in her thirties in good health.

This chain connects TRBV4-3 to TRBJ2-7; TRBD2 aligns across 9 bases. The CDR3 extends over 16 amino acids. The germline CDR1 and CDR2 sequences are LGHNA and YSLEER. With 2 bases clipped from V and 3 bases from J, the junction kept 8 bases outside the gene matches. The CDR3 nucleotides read TGCGCCAGCAGCCAACACTTAGCGGGAGAAGGCTACGAGCAGTACTTC. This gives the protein CASSQHLAGEGYEQYF.

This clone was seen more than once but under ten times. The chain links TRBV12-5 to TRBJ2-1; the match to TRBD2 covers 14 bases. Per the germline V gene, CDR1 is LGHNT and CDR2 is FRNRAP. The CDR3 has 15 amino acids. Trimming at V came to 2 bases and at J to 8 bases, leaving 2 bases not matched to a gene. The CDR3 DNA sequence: TGTGCTAGTGGTTTGACGGGACTAGCGGGGGATGAGCAGTTCTTC. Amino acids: CASGLTGLAGDEQFF.

The CDR3 is CASSFGLAGGPAGELFF. Written as DNA, the CDR3 is TGTGCCAGCAGTTTCGGTCTAGCGGGAGGGCCGGCCGGGGAGCTGTTTTTT. V usage is TRBV28 and J usage is TRBJ2-2; 12 positions agree with TRBD2. The V gene end was trimmed by 3 bases and the J gene end by 6 bases; junction bases not matched to a gene: 8. Germline-derived CDR1 and CDR2 are MDHEN and SYDVKM. The CDR3 runs to 17 residues.

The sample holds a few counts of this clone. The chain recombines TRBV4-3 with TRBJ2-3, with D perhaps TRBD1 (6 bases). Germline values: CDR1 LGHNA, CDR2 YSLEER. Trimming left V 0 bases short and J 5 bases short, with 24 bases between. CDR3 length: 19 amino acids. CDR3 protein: CASSQDYRTAQSLGDTQYF. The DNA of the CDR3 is TGCGCCAGCAGCCAAGATTATCGGACAGCACAATCCCTGGGAGATACGCAGTATTTT.

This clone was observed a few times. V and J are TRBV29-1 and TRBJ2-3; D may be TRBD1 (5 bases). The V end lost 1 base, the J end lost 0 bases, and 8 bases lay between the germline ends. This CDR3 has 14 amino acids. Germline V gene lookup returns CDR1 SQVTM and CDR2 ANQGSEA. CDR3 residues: CSVEGGASTDTQYF. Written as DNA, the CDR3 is TGCAGCGTTGAAGGGGGCGCTAGCACAGATACGCAGTATTTT.

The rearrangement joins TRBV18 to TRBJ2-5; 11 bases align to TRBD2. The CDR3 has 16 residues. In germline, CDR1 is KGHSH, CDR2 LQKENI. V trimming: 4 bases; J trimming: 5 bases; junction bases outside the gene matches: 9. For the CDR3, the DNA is TGTGCCAGCTCACTGGGACTAGCGGTAGAGAGGGAGACCCAGTACTTC. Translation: CASSLGLAVERETQYF.

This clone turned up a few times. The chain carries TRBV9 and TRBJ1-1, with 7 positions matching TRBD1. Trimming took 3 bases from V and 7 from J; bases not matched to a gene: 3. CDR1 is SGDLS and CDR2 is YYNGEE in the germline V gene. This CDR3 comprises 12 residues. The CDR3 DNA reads TGTGCCAGCAGCGCACGGGACAGTGAAGCTTTCTTT. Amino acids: CASSARDSEAFF. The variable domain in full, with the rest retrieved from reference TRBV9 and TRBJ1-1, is DSGVTQTPKHLITATGQRVTLRCSPRSGDLSVYWYQQSLDQGLQFLIQYYNGEERAKGNILERFSAQQFPDLHSELNLSSLELGDSALYFCASSARDSEAFFGQGTRLTVV.

The CDR3 bases are TGCGCCAGCACCCTGGTAGCGGGGAGCTCCTACAATGAGCAGTTCTTC. As protein: CASTLVAGSSYNEQFF. The gene calls are TRBV5-1 and TRBJ2-1; 8 bases match TRBD2. The J segment lost 0 bases and the V segment lost 6 bases, leaving 8 bases of the junction unmatched. Germline CDR1 and CDR2: SGHRS and YFSETQ. This CDR3 region has 16 residues. Complete variable domain (other parts from reference TRBV5-1 and TRBJ2-1): KAGVTQTPRYLIKTRGQQVTLSCSPISGHRSVSWYQQTPGQGLQFLFEYFSETQRNKGNFPGRFSGRQFSNSRSEMNVSTLELGDSALYLCASTLVAGSSYNEQFFGPGTRLTVL.

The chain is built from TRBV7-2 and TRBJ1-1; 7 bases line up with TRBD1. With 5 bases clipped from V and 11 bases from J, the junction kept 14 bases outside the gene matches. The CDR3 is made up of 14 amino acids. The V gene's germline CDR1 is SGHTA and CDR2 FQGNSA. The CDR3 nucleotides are TGTGCCAGCAGCCCAGAGACAGGGCGGGAAGTCGCTTTCTTT. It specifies CASSPETGREVAFF.

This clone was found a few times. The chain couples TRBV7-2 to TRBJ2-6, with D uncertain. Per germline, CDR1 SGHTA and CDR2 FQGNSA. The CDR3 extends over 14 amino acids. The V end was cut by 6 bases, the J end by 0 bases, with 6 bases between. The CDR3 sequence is CASSVVSGANVLTF. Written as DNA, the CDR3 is TGTGCCAGCAGTGTAGTCTCTGGGGCCAACGTCCTGACTTTC.

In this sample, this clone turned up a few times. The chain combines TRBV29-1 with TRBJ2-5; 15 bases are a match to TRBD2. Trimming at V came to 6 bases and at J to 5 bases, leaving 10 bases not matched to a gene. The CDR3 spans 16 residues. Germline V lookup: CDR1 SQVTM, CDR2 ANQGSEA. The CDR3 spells CSVQGTSGRRGETQYF. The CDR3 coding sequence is TGCAGCGTCCAAGGGACTAGCGGGAGGCGGGGGGAGACCCAGTACTTC.

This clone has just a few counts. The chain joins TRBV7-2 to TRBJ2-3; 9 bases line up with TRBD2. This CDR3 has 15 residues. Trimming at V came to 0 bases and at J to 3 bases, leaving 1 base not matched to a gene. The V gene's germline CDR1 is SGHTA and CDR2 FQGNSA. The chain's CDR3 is CASSLAGLATDTQYF. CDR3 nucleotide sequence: TGTGCCAGCAGCTTAGCGGGACTAGCTACAGATACGCAGTATTTT.

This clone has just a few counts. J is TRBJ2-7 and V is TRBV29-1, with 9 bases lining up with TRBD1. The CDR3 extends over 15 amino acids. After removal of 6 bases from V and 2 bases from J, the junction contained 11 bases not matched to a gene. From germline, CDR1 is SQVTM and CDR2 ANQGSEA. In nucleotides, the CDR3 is TGCAGCGTGACACAGGGGGCGCGAGGCCCCTACGAGCAGTACTTC. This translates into CSVTQGARGPYEQYF.

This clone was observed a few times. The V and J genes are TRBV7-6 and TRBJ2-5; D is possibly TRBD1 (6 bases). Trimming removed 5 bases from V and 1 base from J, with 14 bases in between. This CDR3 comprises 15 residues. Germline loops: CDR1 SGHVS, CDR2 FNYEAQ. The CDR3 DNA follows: TGTGCCAGCAGCCCCGGGACACGGGGCCAAGAGACCCAGTACTTC. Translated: CASSPGTRGQETQYF.

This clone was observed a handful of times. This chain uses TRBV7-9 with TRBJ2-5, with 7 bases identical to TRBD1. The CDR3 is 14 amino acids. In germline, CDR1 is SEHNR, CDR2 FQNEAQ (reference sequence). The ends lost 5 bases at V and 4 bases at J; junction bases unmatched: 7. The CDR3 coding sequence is TGTGCCAGCAGCGAAATCGGGGACAGAGAGACCCAGTACTTC. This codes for CASSEIGDRETQYF.

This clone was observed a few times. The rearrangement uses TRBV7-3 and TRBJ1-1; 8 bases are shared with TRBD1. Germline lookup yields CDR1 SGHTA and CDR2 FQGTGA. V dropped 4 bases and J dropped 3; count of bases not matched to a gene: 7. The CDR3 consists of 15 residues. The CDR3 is CASSSTGGWDTEAFF. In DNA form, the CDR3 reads TGTGCCAGCAGCTCAACAGGGGGTTGGGACACTGAAGCTTTCTTT.

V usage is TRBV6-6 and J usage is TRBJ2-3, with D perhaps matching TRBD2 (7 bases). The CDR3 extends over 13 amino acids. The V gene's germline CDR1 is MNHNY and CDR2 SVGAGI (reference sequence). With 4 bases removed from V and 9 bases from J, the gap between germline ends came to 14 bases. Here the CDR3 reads CASSSRGGGTQYF. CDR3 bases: TGTGCCAGCAGTTCACGAGGGGGAGGGACGCAGTATTTT.

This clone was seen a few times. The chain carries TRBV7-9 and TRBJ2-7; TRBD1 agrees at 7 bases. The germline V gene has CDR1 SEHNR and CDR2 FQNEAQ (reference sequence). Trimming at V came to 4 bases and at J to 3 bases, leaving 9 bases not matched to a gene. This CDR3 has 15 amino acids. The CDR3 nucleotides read TGTGCCAGCAGCTCTAGACAGGGCGTTAGCTACGAGCAGTACTTC. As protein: CASSSRQGVSYEQYF.

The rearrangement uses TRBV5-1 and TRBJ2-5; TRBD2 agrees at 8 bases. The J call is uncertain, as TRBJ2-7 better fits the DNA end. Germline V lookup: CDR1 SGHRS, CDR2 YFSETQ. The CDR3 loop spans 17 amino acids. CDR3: CASSLGMESGSSYEQYF. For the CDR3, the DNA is TGCGCCAGCAGCTTGGGCATGGAAAGCGGGAGCTCCTACGAGCAGTACTTC.

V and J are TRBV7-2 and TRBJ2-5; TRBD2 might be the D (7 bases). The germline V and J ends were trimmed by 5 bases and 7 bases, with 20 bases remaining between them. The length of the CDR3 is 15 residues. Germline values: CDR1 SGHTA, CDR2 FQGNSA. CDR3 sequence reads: CASSPQQGGKWTQYF. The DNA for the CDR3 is TGTGCCAGCAGCCCTCAACAGGGAGGGAAGTGGACCCAGTACTTC.

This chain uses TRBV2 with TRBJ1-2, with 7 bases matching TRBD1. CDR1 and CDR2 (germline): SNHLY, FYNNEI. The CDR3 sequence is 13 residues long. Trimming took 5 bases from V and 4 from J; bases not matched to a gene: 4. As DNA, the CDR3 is TGTGCCAGCAGTCGGGACAGTTCCTATGGCTACACCTTC. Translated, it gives CASSRDSSYGYTF.

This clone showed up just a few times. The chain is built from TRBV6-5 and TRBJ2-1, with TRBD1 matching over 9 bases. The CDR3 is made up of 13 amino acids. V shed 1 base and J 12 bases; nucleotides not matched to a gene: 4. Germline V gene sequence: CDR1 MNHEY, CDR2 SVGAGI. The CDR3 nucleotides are TGTGCCAGCAGTTACTTACCGGGACAGGGGCAGTTCTTC. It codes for CASSYLPGQGQFF.

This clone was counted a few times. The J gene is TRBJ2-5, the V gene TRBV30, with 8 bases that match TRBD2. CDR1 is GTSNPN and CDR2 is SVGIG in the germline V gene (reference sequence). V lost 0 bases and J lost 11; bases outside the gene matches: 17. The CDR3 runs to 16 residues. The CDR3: CAWSVPTGGPLGEQYF. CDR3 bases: TGTGCCTGGAGTGTACCGACGGGAGGGCCTCTTGGGGAGCAGTACTTC.